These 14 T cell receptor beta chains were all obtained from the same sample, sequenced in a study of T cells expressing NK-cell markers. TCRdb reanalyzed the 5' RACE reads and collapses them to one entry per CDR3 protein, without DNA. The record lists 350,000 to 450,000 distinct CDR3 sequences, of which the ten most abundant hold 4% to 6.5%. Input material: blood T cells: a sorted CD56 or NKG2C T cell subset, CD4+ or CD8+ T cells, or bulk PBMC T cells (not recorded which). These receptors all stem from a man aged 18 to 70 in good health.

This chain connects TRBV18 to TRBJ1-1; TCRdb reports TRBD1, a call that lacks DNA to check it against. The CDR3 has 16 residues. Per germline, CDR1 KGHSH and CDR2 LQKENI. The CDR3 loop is CASSPGSFPGATEAFF.

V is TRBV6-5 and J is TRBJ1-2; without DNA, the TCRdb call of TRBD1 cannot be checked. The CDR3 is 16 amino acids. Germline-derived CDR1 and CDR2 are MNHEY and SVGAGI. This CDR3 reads CASSYGQGATNYGYTF.

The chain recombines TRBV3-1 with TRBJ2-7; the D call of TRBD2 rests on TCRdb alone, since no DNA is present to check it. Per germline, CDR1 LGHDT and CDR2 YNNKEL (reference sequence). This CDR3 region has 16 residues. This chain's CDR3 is CASSQNPAGGAYEQYF.

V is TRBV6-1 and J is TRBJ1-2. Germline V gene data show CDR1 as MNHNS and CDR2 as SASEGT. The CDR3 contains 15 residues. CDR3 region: CASALMAASNYGYTF.

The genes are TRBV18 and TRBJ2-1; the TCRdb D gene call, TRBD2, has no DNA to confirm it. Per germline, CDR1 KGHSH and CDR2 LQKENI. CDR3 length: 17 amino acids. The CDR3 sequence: CASSPTGTSGGRNEQFF.

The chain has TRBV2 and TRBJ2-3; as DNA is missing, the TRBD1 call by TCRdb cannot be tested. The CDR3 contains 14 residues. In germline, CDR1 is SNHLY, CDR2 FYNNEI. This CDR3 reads CASRQGTEADTQYF.

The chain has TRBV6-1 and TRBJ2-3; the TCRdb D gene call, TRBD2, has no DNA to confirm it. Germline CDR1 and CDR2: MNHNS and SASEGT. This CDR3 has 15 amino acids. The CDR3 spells CASSERASLGDTQYF.

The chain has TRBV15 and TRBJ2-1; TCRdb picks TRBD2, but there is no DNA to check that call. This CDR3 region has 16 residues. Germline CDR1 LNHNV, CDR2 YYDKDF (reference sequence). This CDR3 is CATSRDSGGFDNEQFF.

The CDR3 loop is CASSESIVIRSPLHF. The rearrangement joins TRBV6-1 to TRBJ1-6. This CDR3 is 15 amino acids long. Per germline, CDR1 MNHNS and CDR2 SASEGT.

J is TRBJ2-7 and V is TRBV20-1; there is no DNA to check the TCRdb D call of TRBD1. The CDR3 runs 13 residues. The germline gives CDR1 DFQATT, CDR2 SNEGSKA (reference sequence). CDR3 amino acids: CSARREVPYEQYF.

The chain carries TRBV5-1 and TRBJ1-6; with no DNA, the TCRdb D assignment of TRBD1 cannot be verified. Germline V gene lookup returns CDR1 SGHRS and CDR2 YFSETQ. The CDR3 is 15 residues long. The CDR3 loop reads CASRPGTGEHSPLHF.

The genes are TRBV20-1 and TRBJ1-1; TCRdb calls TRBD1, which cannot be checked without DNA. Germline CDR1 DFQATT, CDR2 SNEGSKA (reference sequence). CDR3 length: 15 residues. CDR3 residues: CSAGLKDIVNTEAFF.

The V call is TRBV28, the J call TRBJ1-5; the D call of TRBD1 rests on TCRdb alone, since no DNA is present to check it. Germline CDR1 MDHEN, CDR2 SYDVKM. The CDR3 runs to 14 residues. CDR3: CASRTGGSVQPQHF.

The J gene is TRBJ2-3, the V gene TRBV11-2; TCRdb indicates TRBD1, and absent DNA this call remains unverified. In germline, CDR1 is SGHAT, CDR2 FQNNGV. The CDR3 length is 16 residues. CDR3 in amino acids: CASSLVAGVPADTQYF.